This is a list of T cell receptor beta chains from one sample in a study of OX40 agonist ivuxolimab in advanced cancers. Here immunoSEQ multiplex PCR was the method, and the copy in TCRdb shows in-frame clones only, minus some. The sample has 55,000 to 70,000 clones; roughly 84% are singletons. Source: CD4+ or CD8+ T cells sorted from blood, taken in a trial of the OX40 agonist ivuxolimab. The receptor source for this set is an adult with an advanced solid tumor such as melanoma, head and neck, liver or kidney cancer. Both conserved end residues are part of each CDR3. D genes are given only for firm matches. Size tells how often a clone was seen (once, few, many) or the class of an expanded clone, and some rows leave it out.

V gene	J gene	clone size	D gene	CDR3 DNA	CDR3 protein
TRBV10-3	TRBJ2-5	NA	NA	TGTGCCATCAGTGAGTCTGGTAGCGTGGAGACCCAGTACTTC	CAISESGSVETQYF
TRBV2	TRBJ1-2	NA	TRBD1	TGTGCCAGCAGCTACGTACAGGGGGATGGCTACACCTTC	CASSYVQGDGYTF
TRBV11-2	TRBJ1-1	once	TRBD1	TGTGCCAGCAGTTTGGGACAGACCATGAACACTGAAGCTTTCTTT	CASSLGQTMNTEAFF
TRBV27	TRBJ1-6	NA	NA	TGTGCCAGCACCTCCTCGTTAGCTGCCTATTCACCCCTCCACTTT	CASTSSLAAYSPLHF
TRBV7-3	TRBJ1-6	NA	NA	TGTGCCAGCAGCAAGGACACAGGGTATAATTCACCCCTCCACTTT	CASSKDTGYNSPLHF
TRBV19	TRBJ2-2	NA	NA	TGTGCCAGTAGTAGGCTCCGGCGGGAGAACACCGGGGAGCTGTTTTTT	CASSRLRRENTGELFF
TRBV19	TRBJ2-2	once	NA	TGTGCCAGTAGTCAAAGTTCCACGAACACCGGGGAGCTGTTTTTT	CASSQSSTNTGELFF
TRBV7-9	TRBJ1-3	once	NA	TGTGCCAGCAGTTCAACAGGGTACTCTGGAAACACCATATATTTT	CASSSTGYSGNTIYF
TRBV28	TRBJ1-5	once	NA	TGTGCCAGCAGTTTATCAAAACACAGGGAAGGCGGCAATCAGCCCCAGCATTTT	CASSLSKHREGGNQPQHF
TRBV10-3	TRBJ2-1	NA	TRBD2	TGTGCCATCAGTGAGAGAAGCGGGAGGGCCAATGAGCAGTTCTTC	CAISERSGRANEQFF
TRBV4-3	TRBJ2-2	NA	TRBD1	TGCGCCAGCAGCCCGGGGACAGGGGGCACCGGGGAGCTGTTTTTT	CASSPGTGGTGELFF